These T cell receptor beta chains were read from a single sample in a study of shared clonotypes between healthy human individuals. The method was immunoSEQ multiplex PCR; TCRdb's version includes in-frame clones alone and lacks a portion of them. The table lists over a million clones, more than 95% of them singletons, with roughly 1.1% in the top ten. Input material: naive CD4+ T cells sorted from blood. The receptors were gathered from a man younger than 40 in good health. CDR3s include the opening cysteine and the closing phenylalanine or tryptophan. A D gene is named only where the DNA matches it firmly. Clone size is not always given. Where it is, it says once, few, many or a class for expanded clones.

cdr3_nt cdr3_aa j_call d_call v_call clone_size
TGCGCCAGCAGCTCGGGACTAGCGGGAGGGCCGCTGACCGGGGAGCTGTTTTTT CASSSGLAGGPLTGELFF TRBJ2-2 TRBD2 TRBV5-1 NA
TGTGCCAGCAGCTTGCGTGAGACAGGGACTTATGGCTACACCTTC CASSLRETGTYGYTF TRBJ1-2 TRBD1 TRBV7-9 NA
TGTGCCAGCAGTCGGACAGGGGGCCAAGCTAACTATGGCTACACCTTC CASSRTGGQANYGYTF TRBJ1-2 TRBD1 TRBV2 NA
TGTGCCAGCAGTGGCTTTCTGGGGGGCGGGTATGAAAAACTGTTTTTT CASSGFLGGGYEKLFF TRBJ1-4 NA TRBV28 NA
TGTGCCAGCAGCTTAGGGGAGGTCACAGATACGCAGTATTTT CASSLGEVTDTQYF TRBJ2-3 NA TRBV7-9 NA
TGTGCCAGCAGCCCGATGACAGGGGTGAATCAGCCCCAGCATTTT CASSPMTGVNQPQHF TRBJ1-5 TRBD1 TRBV7-9 NA
TGTGCCAGCAGTGGCATCGACAATGAGCAGTTCTTC CASSGIDNEQFF TRBJ2-1 NA TRBV25-1 NA
TGTGCCAGCAGCTTGTCACCTCGGACTAGCGGGACTTACGAGCAGTACTTC CASSLSPRTSGTYEQYF TRBJ2-7 TRBD2 TRBV5-5 NA
TGTGCCAGCAGTTCTGCGCCGGGTAATACGCAGTATTTT CASSSAPGNTQYF TRBJ2-3 NA TRBV28 NA
TGCGCCAGCAGTATGTTCGGGACGAACACCGGGGAGCTGTTTTTT CASSMFGTNTGELFF TRBJ2-2 NA TRBV5-1 NA
TGCGCCAGCAGCCTTCGACAGACCAATGAGCAGTTCTTC CASSLRQTNEQFF TRBJ2-1 NA TRBV4-3 NA
TGTGCCAGCTCACCACCGACCGGGGAGCTGTTTTTT CASSPPTGELFF TRBJ2-2 NA TRBV18 few
TGTGCCAGCTCACCACCGGCCCCGTATAGGGAGACCCAGTACTTC CASSPPAPYRETQYF TRBJ2-5 NA TRBV18 once
TGTGCCAGCAGCCAACGCCCTGGGACTAGCGCCTACAATGAGCAGTTCTTC CASSQRPGTSAYNEQFF TRBJ2-1 TRBD2 TRBV14 NA
TGTGCCAGCACCCGCGGGAGAGCCTGGTCCCCAACCTACGAGCAGTACTTC CASTRGRAWSPTYEQYF TRBJ2-7 TRBD2 TRBV5-6 NA
TGTGCCAGCTCCACGCCCGGTATCGGGGAAAAACTGTTTTTT CASSTPGIGEKLFF TRBJ1-4 NA TRBV28 few
TGCAGCGTTGTCGCGACAGGGATGAAAATAATTGGTGCAACTAATGAAAAACTGTTTTTT CSVVATGMKIIGATNEKLFF TRBJ1-4 TRBD1 TRBV29-1 NA
TGTGCCAGCAGCGTAGAACAGGGTCTACTACGAGAGACCCAGTACTTC CASSVEQGLLRETQYF TRBJ2-5 NA TRBV9 NA
TGCGCCAGCAGCGTCGTCCGGGGGCTAGCGAACACCGGGGAGCTGTTTTTT CASSVVRGLANTGELFF TRBJ2-2 NA TRBV4-1 NA
TGCAGCGTCGCTAACCCCCGACAGTACGAGCAGTTCTTC CSVANPRQYEQFF TRBJ2-1 NA TRBV29-1 NA
TGTGCCAGCTCACGGGCCGAGACAACCCAAGAGACCCAGTACTTC CASSRAETTQETQYF TRBJ2-5 NA TRBV18 NA
TGTGCCAGCAGCTCAGGGACTAGCGGGAATTCCTACAATGAGCAGTTCTTC CASSSGTSGNSYNEQFF TRBJ2-1 TRBD2 TRBV9 NA
TGTGCCAGCAGCTTGGCCGGGGGAGGCTACGGCACAGATACGCAGTATTTT CASSLAGGGYGTDTQYF TRBJ2-3 NA TRBV5-4 NA
TGTGCCAGCAGCTTCGGGGGGGGTTACAATGAGCAGTTCTTC CASSFGGGYNEQFF TRBJ2-1 TRBD2 TRBV11-2 NA
TGTGCCAGCAGTGTCCAGTCTCCCCCCATTTGGGCAGATACGCAGTATTTT CASSVQSPPIWADTQYF TRBJ2-3 NA TRBV7-2 NA
TGTGCCATCAGTGGGGATTTAGGTAATAGGAACTACGAGCAGTACTTC CAISGDLGNRNYEQYF TRBJ2-7 NA TRBV10-3 NA
TGCGCCAGCAGCTTGGCGGGTCCCCAAGCAGGTACGCAGTATTTT CASSLAGPQAGTQYF TRBJ2-3 NA TRBV5-1 NA
TGTGCCAGCAGTCTACGCCGCTCCTACGAGCAGTACTTC CASSLRRSYEQYF TRBJ2-7 NA TRBV28 NA
TGCAGCGTTGGGGAAGTCGGTTCGACCTCCTACGAGCAGTACTTC CSVGEVGSTSYEQYF TRBJ2-7 NA TRBV29-1 NA
TGTGCCAGCTCACCCCTACACATTTTAGGGTACAATGAGCAGTTCTTC CASSPLHILGYNEQFF TRBJ2-1 NA TRBV18 NA
TGTGCCAGCAGTTCGGGGTGGCCATTTACTGAGCAGTTCTTC CASSSGWPFTEQFF TRBJ2-1 NA TRBV9 NA
TGTGCCAGCACCCGGGGAATTAGCCTCGAGACCGGGGAGCTGTTTTTT CASTRGISLETGELFF TRBJ2-2 NA TRBV9 NA